The T cell receptor beta chain described here comes from a study of T-cell memory formation after mild COVID-19. One entry per CDR3 protein results from TCRdb running MiXCR on the 5' RACE reads. The table lists 530,000 or so distinct CDR3 sequences, roughly 17% of them singletons. Looked up from germline, CDR1 is ENHRY and CDR2 is SYGVKD. This CDR3 is built from 14 residues. V was shortened by 5 bases and J by 3 bases, with 11 bases between the two germline ends. The sample comprised PBMCs or a T cell subset sorted from them (not recorded which). The sequence was obtained from an adult woman who had mild COVID-19 (a few samples of this study predate the infection). Cell type and time point are not known. The rearrangement joins TRBV10-3 to TRBJ1-5; D is possibly TRBD1 (6 bases). The CDR3 nucleotides read TGTGCCATCAGTTTAGCAGGGGCCAATCAGCCCCAGCATTTT. It specifies CAISLAGANQPQHF.